This record covers a single T cell receptor beta chain. The specificity of this receptor is unknown. The run used an Illumina MiSeq. TCRdb reprocessed the reads, and each CDR3 protein sequence is entered once, without DNA. This sample's clone table shows around 8,000 distinct CDR3 sequences. The top ten hold 6% to 6.5% of the sample. The germline V gene gives CDR1 as MGHRA and CDR2 as YSYEKL. The CDR3, cysteine through phenylalanine, is 14 amino acids long. There is no recorded DNA. This record belongs to a study of diagnostic markers for celiac disease (dated by TCRdb to 2019 to 2021). The clonotype was recovered from a human donor. This table probably holds off-target reads from a library built for another chain. The receptor chain draws on TRBV4-1 and TRBJ1-2. Specimen: either unsorted cells or a sorted T cell fraction (not recorded which). For the CDR3, the sequence is CASSQDHGDYGYTF.